This T cell receptor (beta chain) was obtained from a study of blood T cell repertoires in COVID-19. Turning to the study itself: Italy, Spain and the United States were the sources of the convalescent and acute COVID-19 samples. From T cells, B-cell-depleted T cells, or PBMCs came the material, which was cDNA or gDNA.

The germline V and J ends were trimmed by 5 bases and 4 bases, with 12 bases remaining between them. CDR1 and CDR2 from the germline V gene are SGHTA and FQGTGA. The CDR3 is 13 amino acids. Original analysis: Reference gene primer amplification yielded estimated nucleated cell counts. Sequencing was performed with immunoSEQ multiplex PCR; in TCRdb, only in-frame clones are kept and a portion is missing. The V and J calls and clone size were taken over from that table, and D and trimming were inferred from the DNA. Here the sample spans tens of thousands of clones, over 75% being singletons. The receptor was derived from a man aged 50 to 59 with active COVID-19. The chain employs TRBV7-3 and TRBJ2-7; possible D gene TRBD2, 5 bases. Sequenced sample: peripheral blood. CDR3 DNA sequence: TGTGCCAGCAGCCCGGCCCCGGGATACGAGCAGTACTTC. Encoded protein: CASSPAPGYEQYF.